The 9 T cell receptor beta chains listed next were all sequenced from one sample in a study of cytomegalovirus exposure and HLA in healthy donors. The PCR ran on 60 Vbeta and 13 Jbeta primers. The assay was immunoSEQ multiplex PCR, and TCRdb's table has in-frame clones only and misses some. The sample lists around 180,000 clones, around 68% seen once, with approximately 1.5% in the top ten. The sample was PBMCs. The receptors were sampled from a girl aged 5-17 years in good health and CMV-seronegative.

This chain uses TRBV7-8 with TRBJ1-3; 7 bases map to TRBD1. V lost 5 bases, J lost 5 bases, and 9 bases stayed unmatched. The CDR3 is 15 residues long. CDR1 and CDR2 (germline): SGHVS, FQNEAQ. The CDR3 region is CASSTGTADRNTIYF. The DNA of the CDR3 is TGTGCCAGCAGCACCGGGACAGCGGACCGAAACACCATATATTTT.

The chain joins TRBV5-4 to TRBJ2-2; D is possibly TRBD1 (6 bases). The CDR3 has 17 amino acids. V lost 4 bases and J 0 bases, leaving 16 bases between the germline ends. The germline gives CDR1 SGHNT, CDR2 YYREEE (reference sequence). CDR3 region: CASSPKQGLTNTGELFF. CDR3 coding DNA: TGTGCCAGCAGCCCAAAACAGGGTCTGACGAACACCGGGGAGCTGTTTTTT.

CDR3 sequence: CASSETQAGVYGYTF. The CDR3 DNA sequence: TGTGCCAGCAGTGAAACACAGGCTGGAGTCTATGGCTACACCTTC. The V gene is TRBV2, the J gene TRBJ1-2; perhaps TRBD1 as D (5 bases). Per the germline V gene, CDR1 is SNHLY and CDR2 is FYNNEI. CDR3 length equals 15 residues. V was cut by 2 bases and J by 4 bases, with 14 bases left in between. Full variable domain (remainder filled in from reference TRBV2 and TRBJ1-2): EPEVTQTPSHQVTQMGQEVILRCVPISNHLYFYWYRQILGQKVEFLVSFYNNEISEKSEIFDDQFSVERPDGSNFTLKIRSTKLEDSAMYFCASSETQAGVYGYTFGSGTRLTVV.

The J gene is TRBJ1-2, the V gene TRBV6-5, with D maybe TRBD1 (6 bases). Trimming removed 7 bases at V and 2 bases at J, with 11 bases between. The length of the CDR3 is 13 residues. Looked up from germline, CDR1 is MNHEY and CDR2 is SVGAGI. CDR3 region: CASTNTGNYGYTF. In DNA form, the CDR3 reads TGTGCCAGCACCAATACAGGGAACTATGGCTACACCTTC.

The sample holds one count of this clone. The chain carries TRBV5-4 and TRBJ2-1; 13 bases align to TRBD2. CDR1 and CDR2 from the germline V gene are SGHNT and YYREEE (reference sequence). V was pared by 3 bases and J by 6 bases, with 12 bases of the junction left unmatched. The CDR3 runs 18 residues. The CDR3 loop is CASSSTQTTSGGANEQFF. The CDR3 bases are TGTGCCAGCAGCTCGACCCAGACAACTAGCGGGGGGGCCAATGAGCAGTTCTTC.

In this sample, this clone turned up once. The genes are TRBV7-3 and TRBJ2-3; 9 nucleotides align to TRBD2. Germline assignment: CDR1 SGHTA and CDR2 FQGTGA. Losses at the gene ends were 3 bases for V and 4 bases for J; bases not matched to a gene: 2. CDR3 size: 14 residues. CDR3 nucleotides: TGTGCCAGCAGCTTTGGGACTAGCCCAGATACGCAGTATTTT. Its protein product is CASSFGTSPDTQYF. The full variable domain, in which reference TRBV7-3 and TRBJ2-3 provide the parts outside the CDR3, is GAGVSQTPSNKVTEKGKYVELRCDPISGHTALYWYRQSLGQGPEFLIYFQGTGAADDSGLPNDRFFAVRPEGSVSTLKIQRTERGDSAVYLCASSFGTSPDTQYFGPGTRLTVL.

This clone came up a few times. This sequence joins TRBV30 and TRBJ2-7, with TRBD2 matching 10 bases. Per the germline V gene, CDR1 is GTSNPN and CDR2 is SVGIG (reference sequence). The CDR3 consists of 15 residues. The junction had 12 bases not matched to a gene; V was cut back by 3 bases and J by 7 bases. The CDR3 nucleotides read TGTGCCTGGAGCGGGTCGGCTAGCGGGGGTAAGGAGCAGTACTTC. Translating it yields CAWSGSASGGKEQYF.

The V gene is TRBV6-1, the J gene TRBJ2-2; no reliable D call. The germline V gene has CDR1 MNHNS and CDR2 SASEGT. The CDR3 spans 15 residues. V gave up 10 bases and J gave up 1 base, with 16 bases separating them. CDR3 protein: CATSPFRGNTGELFF. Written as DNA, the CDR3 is TGTGCCACCTCACCGTTTAGAGGGAACACCGGGGAGCTGTTTTTT.

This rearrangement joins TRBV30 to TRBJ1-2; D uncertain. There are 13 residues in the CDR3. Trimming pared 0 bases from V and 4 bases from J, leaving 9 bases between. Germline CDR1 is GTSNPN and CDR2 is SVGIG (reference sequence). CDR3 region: CAWSVRVTYGYTF. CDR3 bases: TGTGCCTGGAGTGTACGGGTCACCTATGGCTACACCTTC.